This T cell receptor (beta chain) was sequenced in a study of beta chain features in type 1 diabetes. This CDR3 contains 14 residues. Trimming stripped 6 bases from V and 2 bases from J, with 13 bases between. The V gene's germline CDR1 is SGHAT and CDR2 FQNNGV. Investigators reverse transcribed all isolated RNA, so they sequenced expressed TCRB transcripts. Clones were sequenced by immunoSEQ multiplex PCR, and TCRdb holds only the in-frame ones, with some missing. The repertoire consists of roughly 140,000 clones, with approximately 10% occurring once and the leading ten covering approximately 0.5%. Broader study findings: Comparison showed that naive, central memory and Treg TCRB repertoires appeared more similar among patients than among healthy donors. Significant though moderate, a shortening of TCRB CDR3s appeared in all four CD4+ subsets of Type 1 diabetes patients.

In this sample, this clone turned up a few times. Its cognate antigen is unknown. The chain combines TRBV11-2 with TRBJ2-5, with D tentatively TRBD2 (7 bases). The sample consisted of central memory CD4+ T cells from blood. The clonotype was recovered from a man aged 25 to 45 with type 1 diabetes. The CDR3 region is CASRGGDYQETQYF. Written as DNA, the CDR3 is TGTGCCAGCAGAGGGGGGGACTATCAAGAGACCCAGTACTTC.